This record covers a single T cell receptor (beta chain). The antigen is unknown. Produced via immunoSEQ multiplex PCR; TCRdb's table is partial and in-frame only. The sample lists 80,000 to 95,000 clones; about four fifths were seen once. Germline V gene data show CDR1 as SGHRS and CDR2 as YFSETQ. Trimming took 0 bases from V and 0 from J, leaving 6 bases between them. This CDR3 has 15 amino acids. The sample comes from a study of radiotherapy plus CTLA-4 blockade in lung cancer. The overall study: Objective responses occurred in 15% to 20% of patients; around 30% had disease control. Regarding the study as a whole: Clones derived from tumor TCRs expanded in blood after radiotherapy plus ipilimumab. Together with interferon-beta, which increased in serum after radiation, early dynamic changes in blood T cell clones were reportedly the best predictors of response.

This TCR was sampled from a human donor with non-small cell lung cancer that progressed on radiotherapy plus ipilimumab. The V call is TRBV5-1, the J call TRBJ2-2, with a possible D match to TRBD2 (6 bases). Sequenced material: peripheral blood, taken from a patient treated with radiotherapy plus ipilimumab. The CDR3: CASSLASANTGELFF. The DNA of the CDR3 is TGCGCCAGCAGCTTGGCTAGCGCGAACACCGGGGAGCTGTTTTTT. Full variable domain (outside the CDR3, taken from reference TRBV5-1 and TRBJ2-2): KAGVTQTPRYLIKTRGQQVTLSCSPISGHRSVSWYQQTPGQGLQFLFEYFSETQRNKGNFPGRFSGRQFSNSRSEMNVSTLELGDSALYLCASSLASANTGELFFGEGSRLTVL.